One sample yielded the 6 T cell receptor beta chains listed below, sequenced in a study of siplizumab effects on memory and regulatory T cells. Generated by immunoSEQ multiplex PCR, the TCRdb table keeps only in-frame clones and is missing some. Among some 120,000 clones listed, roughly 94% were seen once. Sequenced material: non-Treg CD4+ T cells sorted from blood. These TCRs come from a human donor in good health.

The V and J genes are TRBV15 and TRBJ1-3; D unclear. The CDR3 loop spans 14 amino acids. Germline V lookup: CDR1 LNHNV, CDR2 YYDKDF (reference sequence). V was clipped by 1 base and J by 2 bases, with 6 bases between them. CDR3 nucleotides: TGTGCCACCAGCAGAGGAGGTCCTGGAAACACCATATATTTT. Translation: CATSRGGPGNTIYF. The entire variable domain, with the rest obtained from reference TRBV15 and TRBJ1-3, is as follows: DAMVIQNPRYQVTQFGKPVTLSCSQTLNHNVMYWYQQKSSQAPKLLFHYYDKDFNNEADTPDNFQSRRPNTSFCFLDIRSPGLGDTAMYLCATSRGGPGNTIYFGEGSWLTVV.

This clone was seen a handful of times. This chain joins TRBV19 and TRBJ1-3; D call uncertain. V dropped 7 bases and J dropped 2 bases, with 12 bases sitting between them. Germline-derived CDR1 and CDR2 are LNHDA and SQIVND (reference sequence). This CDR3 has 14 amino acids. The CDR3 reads CASTRQSAGNTIYF. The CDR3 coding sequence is TGTGCCAGTACCCGCCAATCAGCTGGAAACACCATATATTTT.

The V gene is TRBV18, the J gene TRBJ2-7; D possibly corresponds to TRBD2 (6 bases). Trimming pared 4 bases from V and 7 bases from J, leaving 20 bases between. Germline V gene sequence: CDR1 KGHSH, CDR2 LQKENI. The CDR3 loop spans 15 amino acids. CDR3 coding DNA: TGTGCCAGCTCACGGGTGCCGGGAGCAGTCCGTGAGCAGTACTTC. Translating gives CASSRVPGAVREQYF.

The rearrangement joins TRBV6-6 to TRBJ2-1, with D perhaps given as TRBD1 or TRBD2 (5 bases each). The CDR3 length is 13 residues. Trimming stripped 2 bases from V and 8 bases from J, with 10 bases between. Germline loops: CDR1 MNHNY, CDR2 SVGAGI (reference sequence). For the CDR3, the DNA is TGTGCCAGCAGTTACGGGACCAGAGATGAGCAGTTCTTC. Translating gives CASSYGTRDEQFF.

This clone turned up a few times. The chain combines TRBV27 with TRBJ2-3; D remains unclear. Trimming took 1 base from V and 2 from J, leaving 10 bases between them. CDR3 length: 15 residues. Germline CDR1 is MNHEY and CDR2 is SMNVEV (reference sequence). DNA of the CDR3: TGTGCCAGCAGTTTATTAACTCTTGACACAGATACGCAGTATTTT. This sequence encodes CASSLLTLDTDTQYF.

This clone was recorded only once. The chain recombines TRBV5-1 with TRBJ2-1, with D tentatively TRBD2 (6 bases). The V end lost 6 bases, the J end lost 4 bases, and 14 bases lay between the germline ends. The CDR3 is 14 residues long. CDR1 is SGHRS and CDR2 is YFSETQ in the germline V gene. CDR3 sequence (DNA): TGCGCCAGCATGACTGGCGGGGCTTACAATGAGCAGTTCTTC. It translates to CASMTGGAYNEQFF. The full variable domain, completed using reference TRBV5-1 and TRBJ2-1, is KAGVTQTPRYLIKTRGQQVTLSCSPISGHRSVSWYQQTPGQGLQFLFEYFSETQRNKGNFPGRFSGRQFSNSRSEMNVSTLELGDSALYLCASMTGGAYNEQFFGPGTRLTVL.